This TCR beta chain was documented in a study of cytomegalovirus exposure and HLA in healthy donors. General observations from the study: A later analysis found TCR association rates differed by HLA locus, highest for DRB1 and lowest for HLA-C. Among donors in an Asian-associated ancestry cluster, a later analysis reportedly found fewer N-insertions than the approximately 670-donor mean.

Both 60 Vbeta primers and 13 Jbeta primers went into the PCR. Method: immunoSEQ multiplex PCR; TCRdb's copy keeps in-frame clones and lacks some. Among more than 80,000 clones listed, 64% were seen once. V was clipped by 8 bases and J by 5 bases, with 18 bases between them. CDR3 length: 15 residues. Per the germline V gene, CDR1 is SNHLY and CDR2 is FYNNEI. The sample holds a few counts of this clone. The antigen remains unidentified. The sequencing sample was made of PBMCs. The clonotype comes from a man in his sixties in good health and CMV-seronegative. The chain joins TRBV2 to TRBJ2-2; the D gene is possibly TRBD2 (6 bases). CDR3 amino acids: CASWSGRERTGELFF. DNA for the CDR3: TGTGCCAGCTGGAGCGGGCGTGAACGGACCGGGGAGCTGTTTTTT.